A selection of T cell receptor beta chains follows, all from one sample in a study of early T cells in non-severe SARS-CoV-2 infection. One entry per CDR3 protein results from TCRdb running MiXCR on the 5' RACE reads. The table shows about 83,000 distinct CDR3 sequences, with about an eighth occurring only once. Sequencing used whole blood. Receptors originate from an adult who was a healthcare worker with PCR-confirmed SARS-CoV-2 infection or an uninfected control (not recorded which). Each CDR3 is given with its conserved first and last residue. A D gene is named only where the DNA matches it firmly. The size entry is marked missing in some rows and otherwise reads once, few, many or a size class.

CDR3 length: 14
J gene: TRBJ2-1
clone size: .
V gene: TRBV29-1
D gene: .
CDR3 DNA: TGCAGCGTTCTTTGGGGAAGCTCCTACAATGAGCAGTTCTTC
CDR3 protein: CSVLWGSSYNEQFF

CDR3 length: 14
J gene: TRBJ2-3
clone size: many
V gene: TRBV3-1
D gene: TRBD2
CDR3 DNA: TGTGCCACCACTCTAGCGGACTACACAGATACGCAGTATTTT
CDR3 protein: CATTLADYTDTQYF

CDR3 length: 14
J gene: TRBJ1-5
clone size: many
V gene: TRBV12-3/TRBV12-4
D gene: .
CDR3 DNA: TGTGCCAGCAGCCCACAGGCCTGGAATCAGCCCCAGCATTTT
CDR3 protein: CASSPQAWNQPQHF

CDR3 length: 14
J gene: TRBJ1-1
clone size: few
V gene: TRBV7-2
D gene: TRBD1
CDR3 DNA: TGTGCCAGCAGCTGGGGACAGGCGAACACTGAAGCTTTCTTT
CDR3 protein: CASSWGQANTEAFF

CDR3 length: 15
J gene: TRBJ1-4
clone size: .
V gene: TRBV20-1
D gene: TRBD1
CDR3 DNA: TGCAGTGCTAGAGATCGGACAGGGGTACGGGAAAAACTGTTTTTT
CDR3 protein: CSARDRTGVREKLFF

CDR3 length: 14
J gene: TRBJ2-7
clone size: many
V gene: TRBV6-2/TRBV6-3
D gene: .
CDR3 DNA: TGTGCCAGCAGACAGCCCCCGACTAGCTACGAGCAGTACTTC
CDR3 protein: CASRQPPTSYEQYF

CDR3 length: 11
J gene: TRBJ2-7
clone size: many
V gene: TRBV11-2
D gene: .
CDR3 DNA: TGTGCCAGCAGCTTATCCGGCGAGCAGTACTTC
CDR3 protein: CASSLSGEQYF

CDR3 length: 17
J gene: TRBJ1-6
clone size: many
V gene: TRBV12-3/TRBV12-4
D gene: .
CDR3 DNA: TGTGCCAGCAGTCCCAACCCCCGGGGATGGCGTAATTCACCCCTCCACTTT
CDR3 protein: CASSPNPRGWRNSPLHF

CDR3 length: 18
J gene: TRBJ2-3
clone size: .
V gene: TRBV11-2
D gene: .
CDR3 DNA: TGTGCCAGCAGCTTACCCCGACCGACAAAAAGGGCCACAGATACGCAGTATTTT
CDR3 protein: CASSLPRPTKRATDTQYF

CDR3 length: 16
J gene: TRBJ2-3
clone size: .
V gene: TRBV9
D gene: TRBD2
CDR3 DNA: TGTGCCAGCAGCCCCCGCGGGGGGGCTTACCCAGATACGCAGTATTTT
CDR3 protein: CASSPRGGAYPDTQYF

CDR3 length: 11
J gene: TRBJ1-1
clone size: few
V gene: TRBV2
D gene: .
CDR3 DNA: TGTGCCAGCACAGGTTACACTGAAGCTTTCTTT
CDR3 protein: CASTGYTEAFF

CDR3 length: 16
J gene: TRBJ2-1
clone size: .
V gene: TRBV6-6
D gene: .
CDR3 DNA: TGTGCCAGCAGCTATAGAGCCCCGAGCTCCTACAATGAGCAGTTCTTC
CDR3 protein: CASSYRAPSSYNEQFF